This T cell receptor beta chain was observed in a study of OX40 agonist ivuxolimab in advanced cancers. Germline V gene lookup returns CDR1 SEHNR and CDR2 FQNEAQ (reference sequence). This CDR3 region has 14 residues. V dropped 2 bases and J dropped 5 bases, with 12 bases sitting between them. This table comes from immunoSEQ multiplex PCR, and its TCRdb copy is limited to in-frame clones, with some not included. Of 35,000 to 50,000 clones in the sample, 85% to 90% were seen once. The V gene is TRBV7-9, the J gene TRBJ2-5, with unresolved D. The sample consisted of CD4+ or CD8+ T cells sorted from blood, taken in a trial of the OX40 agonist ivuxolimab. The source of this sequence is an adult with an advanced solid tumor such as melanoma, head and neck, liver or kidney cancer. The CDR3 nucleotides are TGTGCCAGCAGCTTAAGTGTTGTTACGGAGACCCAGTACTTC. It translates to CASSLSVVTETQYF.